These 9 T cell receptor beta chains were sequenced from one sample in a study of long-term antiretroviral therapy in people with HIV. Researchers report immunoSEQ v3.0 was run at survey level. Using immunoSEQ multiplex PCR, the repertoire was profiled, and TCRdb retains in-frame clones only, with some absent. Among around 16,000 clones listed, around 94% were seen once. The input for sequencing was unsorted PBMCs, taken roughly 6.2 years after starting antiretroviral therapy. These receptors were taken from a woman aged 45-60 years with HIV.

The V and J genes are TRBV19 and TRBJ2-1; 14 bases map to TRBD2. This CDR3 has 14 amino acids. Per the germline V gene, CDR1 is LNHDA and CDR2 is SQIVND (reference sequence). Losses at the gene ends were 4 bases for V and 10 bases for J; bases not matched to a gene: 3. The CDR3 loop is CASSTGLAGVEQFF. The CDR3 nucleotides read TGTGCCAGTAGTACGGGACTAGCGGGAGTGGAGCAGTTCTTC.

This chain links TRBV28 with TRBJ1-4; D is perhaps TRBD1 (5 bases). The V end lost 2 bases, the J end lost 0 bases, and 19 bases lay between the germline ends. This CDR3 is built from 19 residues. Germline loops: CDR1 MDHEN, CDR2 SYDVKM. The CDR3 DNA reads TGTGCCAGCAGTTTAGGCCGGGGCGGGGGAGACGCAACTAATGAAAAACTGTTTTTT. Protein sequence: CASSLGRGGGDATNEKLFF.

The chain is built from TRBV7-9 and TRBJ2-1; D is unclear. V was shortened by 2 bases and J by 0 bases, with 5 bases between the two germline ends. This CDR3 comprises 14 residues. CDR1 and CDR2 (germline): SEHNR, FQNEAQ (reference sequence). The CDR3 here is CASSLSASYNEQFF. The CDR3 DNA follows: TGTGCCAGCAGCTTAAGCGCCTCCTACAATGAGCAGTTCTTC.

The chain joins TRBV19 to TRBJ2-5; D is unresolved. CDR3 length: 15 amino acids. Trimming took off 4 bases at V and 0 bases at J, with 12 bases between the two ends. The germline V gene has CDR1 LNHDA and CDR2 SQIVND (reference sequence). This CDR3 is CASSRSDRYQETQYF. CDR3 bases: TGTGCCAGTAGTAGATCGGACCGTTACCAAGAGACCCAGTACTTC.

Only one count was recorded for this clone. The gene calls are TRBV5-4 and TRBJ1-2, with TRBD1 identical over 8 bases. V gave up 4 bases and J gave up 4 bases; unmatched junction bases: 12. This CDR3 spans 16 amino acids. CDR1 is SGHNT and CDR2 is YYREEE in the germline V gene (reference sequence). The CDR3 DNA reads TGTGCCAGCAGCAGGGGACAGGATGTTTTGGGCTATGGCTACACCTTC. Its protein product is CASSRGQDVLGYGYTF.

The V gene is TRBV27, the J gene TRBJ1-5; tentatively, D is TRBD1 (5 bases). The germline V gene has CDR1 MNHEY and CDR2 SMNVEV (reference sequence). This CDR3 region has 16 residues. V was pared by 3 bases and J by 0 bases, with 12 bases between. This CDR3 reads CASSLRGDYSNQPQHF. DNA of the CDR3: TGTGCCAGCAGTTTGAGGGGAGACTATAGCAATCAGCCCCAGCATTTT.

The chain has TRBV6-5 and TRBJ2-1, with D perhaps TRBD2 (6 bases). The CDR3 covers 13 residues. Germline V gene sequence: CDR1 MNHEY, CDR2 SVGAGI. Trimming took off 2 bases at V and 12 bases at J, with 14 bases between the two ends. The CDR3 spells CASSYAGPGVQFF. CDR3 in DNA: TGTGCCAGCAGTTACGCGGGGCCGGGGGTGCAGTTCTTC.

CDR3 coding DNA: TGTGCCAGCAGCTTCAGCCTAGGTTCTTTCGGTTACGAGCAGTACTTC. Amino acids: CASSFSLGSFGYEQYF. The chain joins TRBV7-8 to TRBJ2-7; D uncertain. Germline V lookup: CDR1 SGHVS, CDR2 FQNEAQ. Trimming shortened V by 3 bases and J by 4 bases, and 19 bases separated the two germline ends. This CDR3 region has 16 residues.

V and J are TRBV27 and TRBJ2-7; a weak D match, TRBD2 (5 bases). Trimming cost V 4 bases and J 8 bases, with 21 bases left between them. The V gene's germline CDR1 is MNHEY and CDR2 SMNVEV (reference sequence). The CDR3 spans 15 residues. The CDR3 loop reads CASSSRNSEGNQQYF. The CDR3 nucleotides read TGTGCCAGCAGTTCCCGTAATAGCGAGGGAAATCAGCAGTACTTC.